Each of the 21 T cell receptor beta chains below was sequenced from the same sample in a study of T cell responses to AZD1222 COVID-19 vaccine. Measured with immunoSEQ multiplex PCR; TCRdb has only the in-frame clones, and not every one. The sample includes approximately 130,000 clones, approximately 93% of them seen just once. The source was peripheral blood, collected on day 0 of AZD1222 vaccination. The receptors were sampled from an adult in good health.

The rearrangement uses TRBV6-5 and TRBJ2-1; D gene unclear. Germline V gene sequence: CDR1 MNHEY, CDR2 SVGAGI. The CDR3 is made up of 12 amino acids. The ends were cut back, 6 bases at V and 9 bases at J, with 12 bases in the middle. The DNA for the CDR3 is TGTGCCAGCAGCCTCGCGCAGAGTGAGCAGTTCTTC. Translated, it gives CASSLAQSEQFF.

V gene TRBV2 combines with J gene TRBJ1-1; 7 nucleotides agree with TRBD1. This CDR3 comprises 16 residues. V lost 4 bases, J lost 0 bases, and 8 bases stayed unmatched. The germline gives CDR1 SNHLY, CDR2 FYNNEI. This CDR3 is CASSARIGGLNTEAFF. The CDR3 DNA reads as TGTGCCAGCAGTGCTCGTATAGGGGGCCTGAACACTGAAGCTTTCTTT.

The CDR3 sequence: CSASKDRAYNSPLHF. The CDR3 DNA sequence: TGCAGTGCTAGTAAGGACAGGGCATATAATTCACCCCTCCACTTT. This sequence joins TRBV20-1 and TRBJ1-6, with TRBD1 identical over 8 bases. V lost 3 bases and J lost 4; bases outside the gene matches: 5. The CDR3 is 15 amino acids. Germline V gene sequence: CDR1 DFQATT, CDR2 SNEGSKA (reference sequence).

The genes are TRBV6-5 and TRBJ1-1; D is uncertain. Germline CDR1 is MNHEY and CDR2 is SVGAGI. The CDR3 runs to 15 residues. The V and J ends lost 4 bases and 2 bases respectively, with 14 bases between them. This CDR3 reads CASSWDGVSNTEAFF. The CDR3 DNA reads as TGTGCCAGCAGTTGGGATGGTGTAAGTAACACTGAAGCTTTCTTT.

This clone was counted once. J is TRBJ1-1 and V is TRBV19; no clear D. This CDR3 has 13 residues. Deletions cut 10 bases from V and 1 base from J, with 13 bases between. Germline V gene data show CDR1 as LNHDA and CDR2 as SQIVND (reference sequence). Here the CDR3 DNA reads TGTGCCACCCGAGGGTTAGGGAACACTGAAGCTTTCTTT. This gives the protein CATRGLGNTEAFF.

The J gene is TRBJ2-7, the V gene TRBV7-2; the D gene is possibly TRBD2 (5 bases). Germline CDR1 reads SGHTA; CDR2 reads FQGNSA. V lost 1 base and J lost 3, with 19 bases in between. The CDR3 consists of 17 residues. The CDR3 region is CASSLGKLAGRYYEQYF. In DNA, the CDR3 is TGTGCCAGCAGCTTAGGAAAGCTGGCGGGCCGGTACTACGAGCAGTACTTC. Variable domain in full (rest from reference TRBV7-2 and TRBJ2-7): GAGVSQSPSNKVTEKGKDVELRCDPISGHTALYWYRQSLGQGLEFLIYFQGNSAPDKSGLPSDRFSAERTGGSVSTLTIQRTQQEDSAVYLCASSLGKLAGRYYEQYFGPGTRLTVT.

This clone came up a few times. The CDR3 DNA reads TGTGCCACCAGCAGAGATTGGGCTGGGTCAGCGGGCAACAATGAGCAGTTCTTC. Translation gives CATSRDWAGSAGNNEQFF. The chain is built from TRBV15 and TRBJ2-1, with TRBD2 as a possible D gene (6 bases). The germline V gene has CDR1 LNHNV and CDR2 YYDKDF (reference sequence). The V end was cut by 0 bases, the J end by 5 bases, with 20 bases between. The CDR3 length is 18 residues.

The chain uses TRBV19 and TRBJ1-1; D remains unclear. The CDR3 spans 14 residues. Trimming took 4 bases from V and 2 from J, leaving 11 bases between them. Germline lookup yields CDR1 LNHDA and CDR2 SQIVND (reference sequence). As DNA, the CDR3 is TGTGCCAGTAGTAGGCGCGAGATCAACACTGAAGCTTTCTTT. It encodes CASSRREINTEAFF.

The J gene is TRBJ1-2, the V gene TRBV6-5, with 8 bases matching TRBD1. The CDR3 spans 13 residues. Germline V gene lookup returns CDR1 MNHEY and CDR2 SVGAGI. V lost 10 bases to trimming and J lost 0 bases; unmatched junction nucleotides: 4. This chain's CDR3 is CATKTGANYGYTF. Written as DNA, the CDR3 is TGTGCCACAAAGACAGGGGCTAACTATGGCTACACCTTC.

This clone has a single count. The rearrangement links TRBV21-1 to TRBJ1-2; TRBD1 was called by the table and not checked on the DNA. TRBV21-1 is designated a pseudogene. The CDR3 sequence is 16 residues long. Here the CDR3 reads CASSKRDREFGGGYTF. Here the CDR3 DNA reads TGTGCCAGCAGCAAAAGGGACAGGGAATTTGGAGGTGGCTACACCTTC.

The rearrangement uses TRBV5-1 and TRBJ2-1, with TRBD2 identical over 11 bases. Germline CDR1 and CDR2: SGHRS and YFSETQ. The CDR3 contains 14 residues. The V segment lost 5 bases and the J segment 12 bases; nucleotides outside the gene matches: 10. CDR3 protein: CASRGTSGTMTQFF. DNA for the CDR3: TGCGCCAGCAGGGGGACTAGCGGTACAATGACGCAGTTCTTC.

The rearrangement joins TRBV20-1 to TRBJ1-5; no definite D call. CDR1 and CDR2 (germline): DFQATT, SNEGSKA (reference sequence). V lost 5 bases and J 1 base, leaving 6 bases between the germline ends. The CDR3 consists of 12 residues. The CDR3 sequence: CSARESNQPQHF. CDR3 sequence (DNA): TGCAGTGCTCGTGAGAGCAATCAGCCCCAGCATTTT.

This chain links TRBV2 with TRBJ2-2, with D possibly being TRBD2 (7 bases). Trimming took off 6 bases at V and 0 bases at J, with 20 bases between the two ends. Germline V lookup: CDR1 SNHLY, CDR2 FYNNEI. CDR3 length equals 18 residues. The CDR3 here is CASRRGLPGGPNTGELFF. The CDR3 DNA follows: TGTGCCAGCAGGAGGGGACTGCCGGGGGGCCCGAACACCGGGGAGCTGTTTTTT.

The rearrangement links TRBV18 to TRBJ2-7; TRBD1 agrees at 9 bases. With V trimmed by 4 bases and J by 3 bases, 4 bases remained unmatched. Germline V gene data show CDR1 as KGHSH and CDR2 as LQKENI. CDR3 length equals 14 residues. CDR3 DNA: TGTGCCAGCTCACAAGGACAGGGGAGCTACGAGCAGTACTTC. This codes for CASSQGQGSYEQYF.

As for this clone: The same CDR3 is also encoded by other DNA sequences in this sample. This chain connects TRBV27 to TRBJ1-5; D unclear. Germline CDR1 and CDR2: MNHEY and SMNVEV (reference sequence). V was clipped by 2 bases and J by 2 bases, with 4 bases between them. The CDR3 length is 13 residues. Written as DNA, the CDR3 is TGTGCCAGCAGTTTAAGCGGCAATCAGCCCCAGCATTTT. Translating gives CASSLSGNQPQHF.

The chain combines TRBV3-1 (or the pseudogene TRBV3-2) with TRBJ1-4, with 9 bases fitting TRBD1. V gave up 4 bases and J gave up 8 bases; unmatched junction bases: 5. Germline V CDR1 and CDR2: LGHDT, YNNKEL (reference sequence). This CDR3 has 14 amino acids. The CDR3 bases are TGTGCCAGCAGCCTGGGACAGGGATTGGAAAAACTGTTTTTT. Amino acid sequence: CASSLGQGLEKLFF.

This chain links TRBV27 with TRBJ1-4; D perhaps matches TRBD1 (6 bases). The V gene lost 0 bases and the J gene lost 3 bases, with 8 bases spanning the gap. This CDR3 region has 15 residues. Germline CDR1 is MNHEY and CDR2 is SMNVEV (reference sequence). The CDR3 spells CASSLSGGSNEKLFF. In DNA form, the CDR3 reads TGTGCCAGCAGTTTATCAGGGGGATCTAATGAAAAACTGTTTTTT.

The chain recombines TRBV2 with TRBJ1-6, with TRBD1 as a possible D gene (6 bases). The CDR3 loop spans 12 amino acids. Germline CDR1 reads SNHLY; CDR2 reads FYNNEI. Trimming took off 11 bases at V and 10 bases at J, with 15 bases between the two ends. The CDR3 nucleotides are TGTGCCCACAAACAGGGTGGCTCACCCCTCCACTTT. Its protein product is CAHKQGGSPLHF.

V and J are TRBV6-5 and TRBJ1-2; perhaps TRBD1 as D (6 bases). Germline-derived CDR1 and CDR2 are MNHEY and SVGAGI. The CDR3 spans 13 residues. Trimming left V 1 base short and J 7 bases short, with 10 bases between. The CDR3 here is CASSYLGGSGYTF. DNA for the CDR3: TGTGCCAGCAGTTACTTGGGGGGCTCTGGCTACACCTTC.

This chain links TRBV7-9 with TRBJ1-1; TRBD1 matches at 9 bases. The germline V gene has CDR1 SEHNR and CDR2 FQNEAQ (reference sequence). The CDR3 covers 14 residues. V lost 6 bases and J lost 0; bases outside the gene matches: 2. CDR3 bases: TGTGCCAGCAGGCGACAGGGGGTGAACACTGAAGCTTTCTTT. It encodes CASRRQGVNTEAFF.

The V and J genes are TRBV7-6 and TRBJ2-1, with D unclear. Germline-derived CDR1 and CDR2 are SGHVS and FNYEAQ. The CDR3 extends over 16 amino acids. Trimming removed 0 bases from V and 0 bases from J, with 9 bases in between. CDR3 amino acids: CASSLASFSSYNEQFF. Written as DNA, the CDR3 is TGTGCCAGCAGCTTAGCGAGTTTTAGCTCCTACAATGAGCAGTTCTTC. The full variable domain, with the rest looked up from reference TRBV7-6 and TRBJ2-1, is GAGVSQSPRYKVTKRGQDVALRCDPISGHVSLYWYRQALGQGPEFLTYFNYEAQQDKSGLPNDRFSAERPEGSISTLTIQRTEQRDSAMYRCASSLASFSSYNEQFFGPGTRLTVL.